A selection of T cell receptor beta chains follows, all from one sample in a study of human versus mouse CDR3 diversity and MHC coevolution. TCRdb keeps only in-frame clones here, not all; method: immunoSEQ multiplex PCR. In the table there are tens of thousands of clones, about 94% of which are singletons. Sequencing was done on a sample of naive CD4+ T cells from blood. All receptors come from a person aged 30-70 years in good health. Each CDR3 is given with its conserved first and last residue. Each record gives: D gene, V gene, J gene, clone size, CDR3 DNA, CDR3 protein. The D gene is left open where the match is weak. The listing skips clone size in some rows; elsewhere it reads once, few, many or a size class.

-,TRBV30,TRBJ2-1,-,TGTGCCTACCAGGGGGGTGGTGCAAATGAGCAGTTCTTC,CAYQGGGANEQFF
TRBD2,TRBV7-2,TRBJ2-3,-,TGTGCCAGCAGCACACGGACTAGATTCACAGATACGCAGTATTTT,CASSTRTRFTDTQYF
-,TRBV4-2,TRBJ2-1,-,TGTGCCAGCAGCCAAGATGGCGGCAATGAGCAGTTCTTC,CASSQDGGNEQFF
-,TRBV9,TRBJ2-5,-,TGTGCCAGCAGCGCTTCTAGCTATGGGACCCAGTACTTC,CASSASSYGTQYF
TRBD1,TRBV19,TRBJ1-5,-,TGTGCCAGTAGCACACAGGGGGCTCAGCCCCAGCATTTT,CASSTQGAQPQHF
-,TRBV5-1,TRBJ1-1,-,TGCGCCAGCAGCACGGGGATCCCCCCTATGAACACTGAAGCTTTCTTT,CASSTGIPPMNTEAFF
-,TRBV27,TRBJ1-2,-,TGTGCCAGCAGTTTATCGGGGGGAAACTATGGCTACACCTTC,CASSLSGGNYGYTF
TRBD2,TRBV11-2,TRBJ2-1,-,TGTGCCAGCCGAACCGGGGGGGGGCATGAGCAGTTCTTC,CASRTGGGHEQFF
-,TRBV6-6,TRBJ1-3,-,TGTGCCTCCGCCGGGGATGGAAACACCATATATTTT,CASAGDGNTIYF
TRBD2,TRBV6-6,TRBJ2-1,-,TGTGCCAGCAGTCCATTACGTAGCGGGAGGTTCAATGAGCAGTTCTTC,CASSPLRSGRFNEQFF
-,TRBV18,TRBJ2-2,-,TGTGCCAGCTCACCTACTTCCTCGGGACTCTCGAACACCGGGGAGCTGTTTTTT,CASSPTSSGLSNTGELFF
TRBD2,TRBV7-6,TRBJ2-7,-,TGTGCCAGCAGCTTTTCTAGCGGCCCCTTAGTGGGAGAGCAGTACTTC,CASSFSSGPLVGEQYF
-,TRBV6-5,TRBJ1-1,once,TGTGCCAGCAGTTTGGGGGCAGAACCTTTCGCTGAAGCTTTCTTT,CASSLGAEPFAEAFF
TRBD1,TRBV7-9,TRBJ1-2,few,TGTGCCAGCAGCTTAGATCAGGGGGCCGGCTACACCTTC,CASSLDQGAGYTF
TRBD1,TRBV5-1,TRBJ1-1,-,TGCGCCAGCAGCGGCATCCTCGGACAGGCGAACACTGAAGCTTTCTTT,CASSGILGQANTEAFF
-,TRBV19,TRBJ1-4,-,TGTGCCAGCAACAGGGCAACTAATGAAAAACTGTTTTTT,CASNRATNEKLFF
TRBD2,TRBV27,TRBJ2-7,-,TGTGCCAGCAGTTTAGATTTTGCGGGAGAACGCGTCGGTGAGCAGTACTTC,CASSLDFAGERVGEQYF
-,TRBV27,TRBJ1-5,-,TGTGCCAGCAGTATAACAGGGTTGGGACCCAATCAGCCCCAGCATTTT,CASSITGLGPNQPQHF
-,TRBV28,TRBJ1-3,few,TGTGCCAGCAGTTCCACAGGGACTGGAAACACCATATATTTT,CASSSTGTGNTIYF
-,TRBV9,TRBJ2-7,-,TGTGCCAGCAGCGCGACCATGGGCGGGGGCGACGAGCAGTACTTC,CASSATMGGGDEQYF
-,TRBV19,TRBJ2-2,-,TGTGCCAGTAGTATAAGTGTGGGACTTAGCACCGGGGAGCTGTTTTTT,CASSISVGLSTGELFF
TRBD2,TRBV10-3,TRBJ2-5,-,TGTGCCATCAGTTCACCCACTAGCGGGGGAGAGACCCAGTACTTC,CAISSPTSGGETQYF
-,TRBV5-1,TRBJ2-2,-,TGCGCCAGCAGCTTGGTGCTAGGTTCTTCCCGGGAGCTGTTTTTT,CASSLVLGSSRELFF
-,TRBV30,TRBJ1-5,once,TGTGCCTATAGTCGGACACTGGGCAATCAGCCCCAGCATTTT,CAYSRTLGNQPQHF
-,TRBV5-6,TRBJ1-1,-,TGTGCCAGCAGCTTGTTGCTAGAGAACACTGAAGCTTTCTTT,CASSLLLENTEAFF
-,TRBV5-4,TRBJ1-1,-,TGTGCCAGCAGCTTGGGCGGGATGAACACTGAAGCTTTCTTT,CASSLGGMNTEAFF